This T cell receptor (beta chain) appears in the sequencing data of a study of cytomegalovirus exposure and HLA in healthy donors. Overall study context: The roughly 120 validation repertoires, a later analysis reported, used the same platform as the approximately 650 first-cohort repertoires. The study, taken as a whole, reports: A later analysis found first-cohort TCR clusters tended to co-occur in the 110 or so validation repertoires. Three chains tied to CMV proved CMV antigen-specific in vitro.

This clone occurred once. Antigen unknown. Here immunoSEQ multiplex PCR was the method, and the copy in TCRdb shows in-frame clones only, minus some. The table records over 200,000 clones, around 88% of them present only once. CDR1 is SGHVS, CDR2 FQNEAQ, per germline. Trimming pared 2 bases from V and 4 bases from J, leaving 3 bases between. CDR3 size: 11 residues. This clonotype originated in a woman between 18 and 30 years old in good health and CMV-seronegative. The sample was PBMCs. The chain couples TRBV7-8 to TRBJ2-7; no firm D call. DNA of the CDR3: TGTGCCAGCAGCTTAACTTACGAGCAGTACTTC. Residues: CASSLTYEQYF.